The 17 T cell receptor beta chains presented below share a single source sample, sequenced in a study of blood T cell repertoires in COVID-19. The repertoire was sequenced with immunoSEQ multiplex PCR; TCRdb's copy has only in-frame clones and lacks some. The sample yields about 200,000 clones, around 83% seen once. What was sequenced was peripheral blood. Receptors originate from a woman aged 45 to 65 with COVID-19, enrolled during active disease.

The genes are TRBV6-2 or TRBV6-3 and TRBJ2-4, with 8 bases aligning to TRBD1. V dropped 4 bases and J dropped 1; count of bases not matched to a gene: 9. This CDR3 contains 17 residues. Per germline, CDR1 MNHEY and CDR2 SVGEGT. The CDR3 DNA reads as TGTGCCAGCAGTTCGACTGCGGACAGGGCGGCCAAAAACATTCAGTACTTC. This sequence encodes CASSSTADRAAKNIQYF.

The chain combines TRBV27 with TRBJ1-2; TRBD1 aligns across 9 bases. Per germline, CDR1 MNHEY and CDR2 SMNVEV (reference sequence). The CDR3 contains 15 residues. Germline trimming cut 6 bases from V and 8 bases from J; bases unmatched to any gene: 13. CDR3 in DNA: TGTGCCAGCAGCTTCTCCTACAGGGGGCTTGAAGGCTACACCTTC. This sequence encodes CASSFSYRGLEGYTF.

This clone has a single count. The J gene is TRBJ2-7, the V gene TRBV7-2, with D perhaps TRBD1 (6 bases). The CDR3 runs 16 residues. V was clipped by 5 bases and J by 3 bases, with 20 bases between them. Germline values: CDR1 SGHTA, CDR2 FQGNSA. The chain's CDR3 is CASSAPGQLGGYEQYF. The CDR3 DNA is TGTGCCAGCAGCGCTCCCGGGCAGTTAGGGGGCTACGAGCAGTACTTC.

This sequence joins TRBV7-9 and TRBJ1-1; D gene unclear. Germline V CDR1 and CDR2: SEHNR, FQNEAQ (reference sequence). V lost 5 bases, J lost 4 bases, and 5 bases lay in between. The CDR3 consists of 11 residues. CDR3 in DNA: TGTGCCAGCAGCGGAGGCACTGAAGCTTTCTTT. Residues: CASSGGTEAFF.

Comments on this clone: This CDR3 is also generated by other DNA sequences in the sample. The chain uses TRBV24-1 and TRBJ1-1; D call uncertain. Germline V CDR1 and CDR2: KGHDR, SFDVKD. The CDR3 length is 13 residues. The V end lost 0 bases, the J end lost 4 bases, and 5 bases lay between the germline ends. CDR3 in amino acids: CATSDLRGTEAFF. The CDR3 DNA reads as TGTGCCACCAGTGATTTGCGGGGCACTGAAGCTTTCTTT.

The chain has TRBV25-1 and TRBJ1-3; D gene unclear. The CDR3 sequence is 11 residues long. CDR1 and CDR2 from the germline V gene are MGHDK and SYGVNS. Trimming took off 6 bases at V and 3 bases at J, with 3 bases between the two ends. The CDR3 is CASSGGNTIYF. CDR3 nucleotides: TGTGCCAGCAGCGGTGGAAACACCATATATTTT.

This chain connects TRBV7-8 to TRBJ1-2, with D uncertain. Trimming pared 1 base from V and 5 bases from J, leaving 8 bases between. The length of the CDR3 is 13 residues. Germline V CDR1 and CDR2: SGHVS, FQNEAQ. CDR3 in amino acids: CASSLGQMYGYTF. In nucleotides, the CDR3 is TGTGCCAGCAGCTTAGGTCAGATGTATGGCTACACCTTC.

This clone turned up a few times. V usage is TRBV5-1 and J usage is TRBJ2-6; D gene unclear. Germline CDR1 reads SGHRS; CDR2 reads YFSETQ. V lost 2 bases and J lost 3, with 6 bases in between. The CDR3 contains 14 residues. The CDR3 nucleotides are TGCGCCAGCAGCTTTAATAATGGGGCCAACGTCCTGACTTTC. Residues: CASSFNNGANVLTF.

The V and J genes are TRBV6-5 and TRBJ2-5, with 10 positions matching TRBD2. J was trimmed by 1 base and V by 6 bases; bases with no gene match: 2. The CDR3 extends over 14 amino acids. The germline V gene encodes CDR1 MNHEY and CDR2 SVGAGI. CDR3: CASSERGGQETQYF. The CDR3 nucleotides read TGTGCCAGCAGCGAGCGGGGGGGCCAAGAGACCCAGTACTTC.

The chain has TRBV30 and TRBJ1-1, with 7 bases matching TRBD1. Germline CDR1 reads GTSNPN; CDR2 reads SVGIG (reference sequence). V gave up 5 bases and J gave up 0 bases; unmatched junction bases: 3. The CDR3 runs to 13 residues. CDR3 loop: CAWRTGMNTEAFF. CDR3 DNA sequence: TGTGCCTGGCGGACAGGTATGAACACTGAAGCTTTCTTT.

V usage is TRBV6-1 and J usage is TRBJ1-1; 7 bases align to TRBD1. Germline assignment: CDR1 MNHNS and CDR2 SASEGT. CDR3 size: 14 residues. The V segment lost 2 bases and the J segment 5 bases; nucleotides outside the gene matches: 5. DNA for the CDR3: TGTGCCAGCAGTGAAACAGGGGTCTGGACTGAAGCTTTCTTT. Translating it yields CASSETGVWTEAFF.

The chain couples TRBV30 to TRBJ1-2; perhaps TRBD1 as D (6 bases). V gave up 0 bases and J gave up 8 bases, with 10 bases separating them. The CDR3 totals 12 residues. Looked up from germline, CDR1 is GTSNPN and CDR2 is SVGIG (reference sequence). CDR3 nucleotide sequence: TGTGCCTGGAGTGTAGGGGGAAGGGGCTACACCTTC. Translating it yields CAWSVGGRGYTF.

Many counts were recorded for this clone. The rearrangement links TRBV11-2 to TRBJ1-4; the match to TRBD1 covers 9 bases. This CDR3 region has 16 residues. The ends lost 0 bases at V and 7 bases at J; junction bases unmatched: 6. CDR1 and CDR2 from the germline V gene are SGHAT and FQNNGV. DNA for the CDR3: TGTGCCAGCAGCTTAGAAACCGGGACAGGGCCTGAAAAACTGTTTTTT. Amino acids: CASSLETGTGPEKLFF.

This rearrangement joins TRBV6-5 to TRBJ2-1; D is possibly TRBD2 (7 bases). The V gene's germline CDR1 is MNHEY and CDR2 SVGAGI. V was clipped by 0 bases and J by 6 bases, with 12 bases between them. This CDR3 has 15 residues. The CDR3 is CASSYSGGRGNEQFF. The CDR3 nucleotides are TGTGCCAGCAGTTACTCCGGGGGGCGAGGCAATGAGCAGTTCTTC.

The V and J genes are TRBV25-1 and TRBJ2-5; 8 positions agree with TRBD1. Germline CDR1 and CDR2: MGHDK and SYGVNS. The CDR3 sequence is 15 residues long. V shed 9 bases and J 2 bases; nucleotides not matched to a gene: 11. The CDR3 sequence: CASGKSTGGQETQYF. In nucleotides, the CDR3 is TGTGCCAGTGGAAAATCAACAGGGGGACAAGAGACCCAGTACTTC.

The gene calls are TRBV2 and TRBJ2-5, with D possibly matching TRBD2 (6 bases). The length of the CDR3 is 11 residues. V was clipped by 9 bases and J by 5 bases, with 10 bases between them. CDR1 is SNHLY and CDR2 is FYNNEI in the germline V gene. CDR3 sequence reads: CASTREETQYF. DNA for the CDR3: TGTGCCAGTACCCGGGAGGAGACCCAGTACTTC.

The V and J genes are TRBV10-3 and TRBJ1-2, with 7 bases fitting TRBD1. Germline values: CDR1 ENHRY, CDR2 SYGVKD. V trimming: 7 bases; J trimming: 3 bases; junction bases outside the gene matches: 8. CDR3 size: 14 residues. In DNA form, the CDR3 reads TGTGCCATCATTCCGGACAGGAGGGACTATGGCTACACCTTC. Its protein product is CAIIPDRRDYGYTF.